One sample yielded the 17 T cell receptor beta chains listed below, sequenced in a study of blood T cell repertoires in COVID-19. The table came from immunoSEQ multiplex PCR; TCRdb's copy has only in-frame clones and leaves some out. The sample lists roughly 56,000 clones; roughly 84% were seen once. The sample was peripheral blood. These receptors were collected from a man aged 50 to 59 with active COVID-19.

CDR3 coding DNA: TGTGCCAGCAGCCCCTCCCCGGGACAGCAAGAGACCCAGTACTTC. It yields the protein CASSPSPGQQETQYF. The chain links TRBV3-1 (or the pseudogene TRBV3-2) to TRBJ2-5, with 7 bases lining up with TRBD1. CDR1 LGHDT and CDR2 YNNKEL come from the germline V gene (reference sequence). J was trimmed by 2 bases and V by 4 bases; bases with no gene match: 7. CDR3 length equals 15 residues.

Here the CDR3 reads CASSKSAGEWAQYF. In DNA form, the CDR3 reads TGCGCCAGCAGTAAGTCCGCGGGAGAGTGGGCCCAGTACTTC. This rearrangement joins TRBV23-1 to TRBJ2-5, with 7 bases lining up with TRBD2. TRBV23-1 is identified as an open reading frame with a role that is uncertain. V lost 5 bases and J lost 9; bases outside the gene matches: 12. The CDR3 runs 14 residues.

V usage is TRBV24-1 and J usage is TRBJ2-3; 14 positions match TRBD2. The ends lost 10 bases at V and 8 bases at J; junction bases unmatched: 7. CDR1 and CDR2 (germline): KGHDR, SFDVKD. The CDR3 has 14 residues. CDR3: CATGLAGVLGTQYF. Written as DNA, the CDR3 is TGTGCCACGGGACTAGCGGGAGTGTTAGGTACGCAGTATTTT.

The chain employs TRBV6-1 and TRBJ2-7, with D possibly TRBD1 on 6 matching bases. The germline gives CDR1 MNHNS, CDR2 SASEGT. V shed 2 bases and J shed 4 bases, with 6 bases lying between them. The CDR3 consists of 12 residues. In DNA, the CDR3 is TGTGCCAGCAGTGAAACAGGGTACGAGCAGTACTTC. The encoded protein is CASSETGYEQYF.

The chain has TRBV18 and TRBJ1-6, with 8 bases lining up with TRBD1. V lost 5 bases to trimming and J lost 4 bases; unmatched junction nucleotides: 7. The CDR3 consists of 16 residues. Germline V gene data show CDR1 as KGHSH and CDR2 as LQKENI. CDR3 DNA: TGTGCCAGCTCATCTAGGCGGGACAGGTATAATTCACCCCTCCACTTT. It translates to CASSSRRDRYNSPLHF.

The chain joins TRBV18 to TRBJ1-1; 7 nucleotides align to TRBD1. Germline trimming cut 3 bases from V and 2 bases from J; bases unmatched to any gene: 6. This CDR3 has 15 residues. Germline assignment: CDR1 KGHSH and CDR2 LQKENI. CDR3 DNA sequence: TGTGCCAGCTCACCCGCGACAGGGAGTAACACTGAAGCTTTCTTT. Its translation is CASSPATGSNTEAFF.

The chain recombines TRBV30 with TRBJ2-4, with TRBD2 as a possible D gene (6 bases). Germline V gene lookup returns CDR1 GTSNPN and CDR2 SVGIG (reference sequence). Trimming shortened V by 5 bases and J by 2 bases, and 10 bases separated the two germline ends. This CDR3 has 13 amino acids. The CDR3 region is CAWEGGTKNIQYF. The CDR3 DNA reads as TGTGCCTGGGAAGGCGGGACCAAAAACATTCAGTACTTC.

This clone was counted a single time. The rearrangement uses TRBV5-4 and TRBJ2-5, with D tentatively TRBD2 (7 bases). V gave up 5 bases and J gave up 1 base, with 12 bases separating them. There are 14 residues in the CDR3. CDR1 is SGHNT, CDR2 YYREEE, per germline (reference sequence). CDR3 sequence (DNA): TGTGCCAGCAGGAGGGGAGGGGGCCAAGAGACCCAGTACTTC. Amino acid sequence: CASRRGGGQETQYF.

The chain recombines TRBV18 with TRBJ2-5; 9 bases are a match to TRBD2. V lost 2 bases and J lost 1; bases outside the gene matches: 5. CDR3 length equals 16 residues. Germline loops: CDR1 KGHSH, CDR2 LQKENI. CDR3 in amino acids: CASSPSQAGGQETQYF. DNA for the CDR3: TGTGCCAGCTCACCATCACAAGCGGGGGGCCAAGAGACCCAGTACTTC.

CDR3 in DNA: TGTGCCAGCACTCACAGATTTGGAGGGGAAGAGCAGTACTTC. Its translation: CASTHRFGGEEQYF. The V call is TRBV6-5, the J call TRBJ2-7; tentative D call: TRBD2 (6 bases). Trimming left V 7 bases short and J 7 bases short, with 20 bases between. Germline-derived CDR1 and CDR2 are MNHEY and SVGAGI. This CDR3 is 14 amino acids long.

V usage is TRBV7-2 and J usage is TRBJ2-5; D is perhaps TRBD2 (7 bases). Germline CDR1 reads SGHTA; CDR2 reads FQGNSA. The length of the CDR3 is 15 residues. V gave up 7 bases and J gave up 7 bases, with 22 bases separating them. DNA for the CDR3: TGTGCCAGCACCCCCGAGGGGGGGCCCGGGGGGACCCAGTACTTC. Translating it yields CASTPEGGPGGTQYF.

V usage is TRBV30 and J usage is TRBJ1-1, with 7 positions matching TRBD1. Trimming removed 3 bases from V and 10 bases from J; junction bases left unmatched: 11. CDR1 and CDR2 (germline): GTSNPN, SVGIG (reference sequence). The CDR3 is 13 residues long. The CDR3 loop reads CAWRSGTVIGAFF. CDR3 coding DNA: TGTGCCTGGAGGTCCGGGACAGTTATTGGAGCTTTCTTT.

The chain employs TRBV6-6 and TRBJ2-1, with TRBD1 identical over 7 bases. The junction had 7 bases not matched to a gene; V was cut back by 6 bases and J by 5 bases. Germline assignment: CDR1 MNHNY and CDR2 SVGAGI (reference sequence). This CDR3 is 14 amino acids long. CDR3 protein: CASRFRDSNNEQFF. In nucleotides, the CDR3 is TGTGCCAGCAGATTCCGGGACAGTAACAATGAGCAGTTCTTC.

The rearrangement links TRBV11-2 to TRBJ1-1, with TRBD1 matching over 7 bases. Per germline, CDR1 SGHAT and CDR2 FQNNGV. After removal of 1 base from V and 4 bases from J, the junction contained 6 bases not matched to a gene. CDR3 size: 15 residues. The CDR3 DNA sequence: TGTGCCAGCAGCTTAGGACAGGGCGGAAGCACTGAAGCTTTCTTT. Translation: CASSLGQGGSTEAFF.

J is TRBJ2-4 and V is TRBV10-1; 10 bases match TRBD1. The CDR3 is made up of 11 amino acids. The germline gives CDR1 WNHNN, CDR2 SYGVQD (reference sequence). The CDR3 is CGGTGEPQQYF. The CDR3 nucleotides are TGCGGGGGGACAGGGGAACCCCAGCAGTACTTC.

This sequence joins TRBV24-1 and TRBJ2-7; 10 bases are a match to TRBD2. The CDR3 totals 14 residues. Germline trimming cut 4 bases from V and 9 bases from J; bases unmatched to any gene: 8. CDR1 is KGHDR, CDR2 SFDVKD, per germline. The CDR3 reads CATSEGLARTGQYF. CDR3 nucleotides: TGTGCCACCAGTGAGGGACTAGCGCGCACGGGGCAGTACTTC.

This rearrangement joins TRBV18 to TRBJ1-1, with TRBD1 identical over 7 bases. From germline, CDR1 is KGHSH and CDR2 LQKENI. The CDR3 is 14 residues long. Trimming removed 3 bases from V and 1 base from J; junction bases left unmatched: 2. The CDR3 sequence is CASSPRQGNTEAFF. The CDR3 DNA reads TGTGCCAGCTCACCGAGACAGGGGAACACTGAAGCTTTCTTT.